This record looks at one T cell receptor (beta chain) sequence and its context. The antigen is undetermined. An end of the junction does not agree with germline; a read error may underlie this. The sample belongs to a study of tumor-infiltrating lymphocytes in primary liver carcinoma. About the research overall: These were node-negative, non-metastatic T1-T3 tumors of roughly 4 to 10 cm.

Co-extracted RNA and DNA came from approximately 20-30 mg of unsorted bulk tissue. TCR beta cDNA was made from 500 ng total RNA with a constant-region primer. Amplification in three nested multiplex PCR rounds with slightly modified ARM-PCR gave rise to TCR beta libraries. Amplification in the first two PCR rounds was performed using TRBV1-TRBV30 forward primers and a C-beta reverse primer for approximately 10 cycles each. TCRdb re-called the multiplex PCR reads through MiXCR, storing one row per CDR3 protein. The sample lists 95,000 to 100,000 distinct CDR3 sequences, approximately 70% occurring once. Notes on the study in general: Tumors carried a top-250-clone fraction significantly exceeding that of blood (p = 0.039). Only around 7.5-24% of top clones occurred in all five tumor regions.

This CDR3 is 16 amino acids long. CDR1 and CDR2 (germline): MDHEN, SYDVKM. This chain uses TRBV28 with TRBJ1-4, with 8 positions matching TRBD1. The clonotype comes from an older woman with primary liver carcinoma and hepatitis B virus infection. Sequenced input: liver tumor tissue from sampling region 2. The subset here: tumor region T2, inferior pole. The CDR3 sequence: CASTSPRGRTNEKLLF. CDR3 sequence (DNA): TGTGCCAGCACTTCTCCCAGGGGGCGGACTAATGAAAAACTGCTTTTT.